This entry features one T cell receptor beta chain sequence. Its antigen remains unidentified. Regions amplified from RNA transcripts were the TCR beta CDR3 regions. The HTBI primer set was used in a first-round RT-PCR of the TCR CDR3. TCRdb processed the multiplex PCR reads anew with MiXCR; each CDR3 protein has one entry. The sample has 490,000 or so distinct CDR3 sequences, 46% seen once. Diagnoses were established using clinical symptoms, serum thyroxine and TRAb, thyroid ultrasound and orbital computed tomography. The record originates from a study of T cells in Graves' hyperthyroidism and ophthalmopathy. Study-wide points: A model of 13 V-J features distinguished ophthalmopathy from stable hyperthyroidism.

The CDR3 runs 16 residues. Trimming shortened V by 1 base and J by 3 bases, and 12 bases separated the two germline ends. Germline-derived CDR1 and CDR2 are SGHVS and FNYEAQ. The receptor's source is an adult woman with Graves' disease, either hyperthyroidism or ophthalmopathy (not recorded which). V gene TRBV7-6 combines with J gene TRBJ2-2; D remains ambiguous. Sequencing was performed on peripheral blood or thyroid tissue (not recorded which). CDR3 region: CASSLVLSADTGELFF. CDR3 in DNA: TGTGCCAGCAGCTTAGTCTTGAGCGCGGACACCGGGGAGCTGTTTTTT.